These 9 T cell receptor beta chains came from one sample sequenced in a study of T cell repertoires in cytomegalovirus infection. TCRdb itself ran the reads through MiXCR, one entry per CDR3 protein. The data contain a few hundred thousand distinct CDR3 sequences, roughly 18% of them singletons. Sequenced: PBMCs. These TCRs come from a human donor in good health (CMV status not recorded). Some clones in this sample may be carry-over from other donors' samples.

The rearrangement joins TRBV27 to TRBJ2-2; D possibly corresponds to TRBD2 (6 bases). Trimming stripped 6 bases from V and 1 base from J, with 6 bases between. Germline V gene lookup returns CDR1 MNHEY and CDR2 SMNVEV (reference sequence). The CDR3 has 13 residues. The CDR3 reads CASRGGNTGELFF. CDR3 coding DNA: TGTGCCAGCAGGGGAGGGAACACCGGGGAGCTGTTTTTT.

The chain joins TRBV4-3 to TRBJ2-7; 7 positions match TRBD2. V was clipped by 0 bases and J by 0 bases; unmatched bases: 11. Germline CDR1 and CDR2: LGHNA and YSLEER. The CDR3 has 18 residues. The CDR3 here is CASSQELGAGVSSYEQYF. Here the CDR3 DNA reads TGCGCCAGCAGCCAAGAATTAGGGGCGGGGGTTAGCTCCTACGAGCAGTACTTC.

This clonotype has ten or more counts. This chain uses TRBV7-6 with TRBJ2-1; 9 bases match TRBD2. This CDR3 is built from 13 residues. Trimming cost V 4 bases and J 6 bases; bases outside gene matches: 1. Germline V gene lookup returns CDR1 SGHVS and CDR2 FNYEAQ. CDR3 nucleotides: TGTGCCAGCAGCTGGGGACTAGCCAATGAGCAGTTCTTC. Amino acid sequence: CASSWGLANEQFF.

This clonotype appeared a single time. This chain uses TRBV5-6 with TRBJ2-7, with 13 nucleotides matching TRBD2. Trimming at V came to 10 bases and at J to 10 bases, leaving 11 bases not matched to a gene. This CDR3 has 13 amino acids. In germline, CDR1 is SGHDT, CDR2 YYEEEE. The CDR3 DNA reads TGTGCCGGTTCACTAGCGGGAGGGCCGCTACAGTACTTC. Protein sequence: CAGSLAGGPLQYF.

This clonotype was detected a few times. The V and J genes are TRBV4-1 and TRBJ2-1, with D possibly being TRBD2 (6 bases). Germline CDR1 is MGHRA and CDR2 is YSYEKL. V dropped 1 base and J dropped 8 bases, with 21 bases sitting between them. CDR3 length: 17 amino acids. The CDR3 DNA is TGCGCCAGCAGCCAAGGCACCCGGGACGGAGGGTACTATGAGCAGTTCTTC. It specifies CASSQGTRDGGYYEQFF.

In this sample, this clonotype turned up many times. V gene TRBV6-5 combines with J gene TRBJ2-2; the match to TRBD2 covers 10 bases. The J segment lost 4 bases and the V segment lost 2 bases, leaving 16 bases of the junction unmatched. Germline loops: CDR1 MNHEY, CDR2 SVGAGI. There are 20 residues in the CDR3. CDR3 DNA: TGTGCCAGCAGTTACGAAATAGAGTGGCTAGCGGGAGACGGCACCGGGGAGCTGTTTTTT. Translation: CASSYEIEWLAGDGTGELFF.

As concerns this clonotype: Possible read error: a much larger clone is one base away. The chain employs TRBV10-3 and TRBJ2-3; no clear D gene. This CDR3 has 13 amino acids. The germline gives CDR1 ENHRY, CDR2 SYGVKD. In DNA form, the CDR3 reads TGTGTCATCAGTGCTGCTGGAACAGATACGCAGTATTTT. Amino acid sequence: CVISAAGTDTQYF.

CDR3: CASSPDRAVETQYF. The DNA of the CDR3 is TGTGCCAGCAGCCCGGATAGGGCGGTAGAGACCCAGTACTTC. V gene TRBV7-2 combines with J gene TRBJ2-5; D unresolved. CDR3 size: 14 residues. In germline, CDR1 is SGHTA, CDR2 FQGNSA. The V end lost 5 bases, the J end lost 4 bases, and 14 bases lay between the germline ends.

About this clonotype itself: Possible read error: a much larger clone is one base away. In nucleotides, the CDR3 is TGTGCCAGCAGCATATACAGGGTCTCTGGAAGCACCATATATTTT. Its protein product is CASSIYRVSGSTIYF. The rearrangement joins TRBV7-2 to TRBJ1-3; possibly TRBD1 for D (6 bases). There are 15 residues in the CDR3. Germline V gives CDR1 SGHTA, CDR2 FQGNSA.